This TCR beta chain appears in the sequencing data of a study of cytomegalovirus exposure and HLA in healthy donors. 13 Jbeta primers and 60 Vbeta primers were used for the PCR. The repertoire was sequenced with immunoSEQ multiplex PCR; TCRdb's copy has only in-frame clones and lacks some. The listing contains around 100,000 clones. Trimming removed 6 bases from V and 5 bases from J, with 15 bases in between. This CDR3 comprises 14 residues. Per the germline V gene, CDR1 is SNHLY and CDR2 is FYNNEI. V is TRBV2 and J is TRBJ2-3; perhaps TRBD2 as D (6 bases). The sequenced sample was PBMCs. The TCR was taken from a man in his forties or fifties in good health and CMV-seronegative. This CDR3 is CASRALGGKDTQYF. DNA for the CDR3: TGTGCCAGCAGAGCCTTGGGGGGTAAAGATACGCAGTATTTT.